This entry lists 7 T cell receptor beta chains sequenced from one sample in a study of PD-L1 blockade in urothelial cancer. The repertoire was sequenced with immunoSEQ multiplex PCR; TCRdb's copy has only in-frame clones and lacks some. The sample records about 120,000 clones, around 89% being singletons. The time point is: peripheral blood 6 weeks after treatment start. The sequencing used PBMCs, collected around atezolizumab (anti-PD-L1) treatment. The receptors stem from a man aged 55 to 70 with urothelial cancer.

On this clone: A much larger clone is a single base away; this may be a read error. The same CDR3 arises from other DNA sequences in this sample as well. The chain employs TRBV4-2 and TRBJ2-2, with 7 bases that match TRBD1. The CDR3 covers 16 residues. Germline loops: CDR1 LGHNA, CDR2 YNFKEQ. CDR3 in amino acids: CASSHPTGMDTGELFF. As DNA, the CDR3 is TGTGCCAGCAGCCACCCGACAGGGATGGACACCGGGGAGCTATTTTTT.

The table lists this clone with a count of one. This chain uses TRBV11-3 with TRBJ1-4; 8 bases are a match to TRBD1. Germline CDR1 is SGHNT and CDR2 is YENEEA. The junction had 9 bases not matched to a gene; V was cut back by 4 bases and J by 8 bases. This CDR3 is 15 amino acids long. The CDR3, as DNA: TGTGCCAGCAGCTCTCGTCAGGACAGGGACGAAAAACTGTTTTTT. This encodes CASSSRQDRDEKLFF.

This rearrangement joins TRBV6-5 to TRBJ1-5, with 12 bases identical to TRBD1. The CDR3 totals 14 residues. Trimming took 4 bases from V and 7 from J; bases not matched to a gene: 2. Germline CDR1 MNHEY, CDR2 SVGAGI. The CDR3 DNA follows: TGTGCCAGCAGTTTCGGGACAGGGGGCCAGCCCCAGCATTTT. Residues: CASSFGTGGQPQHF.

CDR3 coding DNA: TGTGCCAGCAGCTTAGATCCCACAGGGGCCCAAGAGACCCAGTACTTC. Its protein is CASSLDPTGAQETQYF. The gene calls are TRBV11-3 and TRBJ2-5; 7 bases are shared with TRBD1. Germline CDR1 and CDR2: SGHNT and YENEEA. CDR3 length: 16 amino acids. V was pared by 0 bases and J by 1 base, with 5 bases of the junction left unmatched.

V usage is TRBV6-4 and J usage is TRBJ2-1; 14 bases fit TRBD2. The germline CDR1 and CDR2 sequences are MRHNA and SNTAGT. The CDR3 runs 14 residues. Trimming took 0 bases from V and 15 from J; bases not matched to a gene: 4. The CDR3, as DNA: TGTGCCAGCAGTGACTCGGGACTAGCGGGGGAACGGTTCTTC. It specifies CASSDSGLAGERFF.

This clone came up a few times. This chain joins TRBV6-7 and TRBJ1-1, with D possibly being TRBD1 (5 bases). TRBV6-7 has ORF status, its function being uncertain. The CDR3 runs to 12 residues. V was pared by 2 bases and J by 6 bases, with 7 bases between. In DNA form, the CDR3 reads TGTGCCAGCAGTTACCCCAGGGCTGAAGCTTTCTTT. Translating gives CASSYPRAEAFF.

CDR3 bases: TGTGCCAGCAAAGGTGGCAGTGTAGAGGACACTGAAGCTTTCTTT. This gives the protein CASKGGSVEDTEAFF. The chain links TRBV2 to TRBJ1-1, with no clear D. The CDR3 sequence is 15 residues long. The V gene lost 7 bases and the J gene lost 3 bases, with 18 bases spanning the gap. Germline CDR1 and CDR2: SNHLY and FYNNEI. Full variable domain (missing parts from reference TRBV2 and TRBJ1-1): EPEVTQTPSHQVTQMGQEVILRCVPISNHLYFYWYRQILGQKVEFLVSFYNNEISEKSEIFDDQFSVERPDGSNFTLKIRSTKLEDSAMYFCASKGGSVEDTEAFFGQGTRLTVV.